The 24 T cell receptor beta chains below were found in one sample sequenced in a study of T cells in Graves' hyperthyroidism and ophthalmopathy. Amplification of TCR beta CDR3 regions used RNA as the template. Primed by the HTBI set, a first-round RT-PCR was run on the TCR CDR3. TCRdb itself ran the multiplex PCR reads through MiXCR, one entry per CDR3 protein. The sample yields roughly 720,000 distinct CDR3 sequences, about 18% seen once. Input material: blood. The receptors were gathered from a man between 50 and 59 years old with Graves' hyperthyroidism.

The rearrangement links TRBV5-1 to TRBJ2-1; D unclear. V lost 3 bases to trimming and J lost 0 bases, with 16 bases between them. The length of the CDR3 is 17 residues. Germline loops: CDR1 SGHRS, CDR2 YFSETQ. In nucleotides, the CDR3 is TGCGCCAGCAGCTCCTCCGCCCGGGCAAGCTCCTACAATGAGCAGTTCTTC. This codes for CASSSSARASSYNEQFF.

This clonotype was counted ten times or more. This chain uses TRBV12-3 or TRBV12-4 with TRBJ1-3; D is unresolved. Trimming took 4 bases from V and 3 from J, leaving 10 bases between them. CDR3 length: 14 amino acids. The DNA for the CDR3 is TGTGCCAGCAGTTCTCCAGTGGGTGGAAACACCATATATTTT. Protein sequence: CASSSPVGGNTIYF.

This clonotype has at least ten counts. The chain couples TRBV14 to TRBJ1-2, with D unresolved. The CDR3 sequence is 13 residues long. CDR1 is SGHDN, CDR2 FVKESK, per germline. The V and J ends lost 1 base and 3 bases respectively, with 6 bases between them. Here the CDR3 reads CASSQGTDYGYTF. Written as DNA, the CDR3 is TGTGCCAGCAGCCAAGGGACGGACTATGGCTACACCTTC.

This clonotype was picked up many times. The CDR3 protein is CASSEPQGSSLLKGYTF. The CDR3, as DNA: TGTGCCAGCAGTGAACCGCAGGGTTCCTCATTATTAAAGGGCTACACCTTC. J is TRBJ1-2 and V is TRBV6-1, with D maybe TRBD1 (5 bases). Germline values: CDR1 MNHNS, CDR2 SASEGT. CDR3 length: 17 amino acids. V lost 2 bases to trimming and J lost 8 bases, with 24 bases between them.

J is TRBJ1-1 and V is TRBV6-2 or TRBV6-3; 8 nucleotides agree with TRBD1. With V trimmed by 6 bases and J by 0 bases, 12 bases remained unmatched. CDR3 size: 17 residues. Germline lookup yields CDR1 MNHEY and CDR2 SVGEGT. Here the CDR3 DNA reads TGTGCCAGCAGCTCCGGACAGGGTGCACCCATGAACACTGAAGCTTTCTTT. Protein product: CASSSGQGAPMNTEAFF.

This chain joins TRBV4-3 and TRBJ2-3, with 7 bases that match TRBD2. The CDR3 contains 16 residues. The germline V gene encodes CDR1 LGHNA and CDR2 YSLEER. V was pared by 2 bases and J by 2 bases, with 7 bases of the junction left unmatched. CDR3 sequence reads: CASSQTYSGFTDTQYF. CDR3 nucleotides: TGCGCCAGCAGCCAAACCTATAGCGGGTTCACAGATACGCAGTATTTT.

This clonotype has only a few counts. The chain has TRBV20-1 and TRBJ2-7; the match to TRBD2 covers 8 bases. CDR1 is DFQATT, CDR2 SNEGSKA, per germline (reference sequence). The CDR3 sequence is 16 residues long. Germline trimming cut 3 bases from V and 0 bases from J; bases unmatched to any gene: 10. The CDR3 here is CSASGATSGSSYEQYF. CDR3 coding DNA: TGCAGTGCTAGTGGGGCGACGAGCGGGAGCTCCTACGAGCAGTACTTC.

This clonotype was observed many times. CDR3 nucleotide sequence: TGTGCCACGCATAGTAGCGGGAGAGGCGATGAGCAGTTCTTC. Its protein is CATHSSGRGDEQFF. The gene calls are TRBV28 and TRBJ2-1, with TRBD2 identical over 9 bases. The CDR3 consists of 14 residues. Germline lookup yields CDR1 MDHEN and CDR2 SYDVKM. With 10 bases clipped from V and 8 bases from J, the junction kept 12 bases outside the gene matches.

This clonotype was seen at least ten times. The chain has TRBV10-3 and TRBJ2-5; no clear D gene. This CDR3 has 11 residues. The V gene lost 4 bases and the J gene lost 4 bases, with 4 bases spanning the gap. Germline V gene lookup returns CDR1 ENHRY and CDR2 SYGVKD. CDR3 in amino acids: CAISAGETQYF. The CDR3 DNA is TGTGCCATCAGTGCAGGAGAGACCCAGTACTTC.

With respect to this clonotype: A much larger clone sits a single nucleotide away, making a read error possible. The chain combines TRBV5-1 with TRBJ1-1; no definite D call. Germline-derived CDR1 and CDR2 are SGHRS and YFSETQ. The CDR3 sequence is 13 residues long. The CDR3 region is CASSLEYSTEALF. The CDR3 nucleotides read TGCGCCAGCAGCTTGGAATATTCCACTGAAGCTTTGTTT.

V and J are TRBV11-2 and TRBJ1-2, with D unresolved. The CDR3 length is 13 residues. From germline, CDR1 is SGHAT and CDR2 FQNNGV. V was trimmed by 3 bases and J by 6 bases, leaving 11 bases between them. CDR3 region: CASSFFGEDGYTF. The CDR3 nucleotides are TGTGCCAGCAGCTTTTTTGGCGAGGATGGCTACACCTTC. Full variable domain (outside the CDR3, taken from reference TRBV11-2 and TRBJ1-2): EAGVAQSPRYKIIEKRQSVAFWCNPISGHATLYWYQQILGQGPKLLIQFQNNGVVDDSQLPKDRFSAERLKGVDSTLKIQPAKLEDSAVYLCASSFFGEDGYTFGSGTRLTVV.

J is TRBJ2-5 and V is TRBV4-2; 10 bases match TRBD2. The germline CDR1 and CDR2 sequences are LGHNA and YNFKEQ. The length of the CDR3 is 18 residues. With 0 bases clipped from V and 1 base from J, the junction kept 8 bases outside the gene matches. CDR3 in DNA: TGTGCCAGCAGCCAAGAGCATCTCACTAGCGGGACCCAAGAGACCCAGTACTTC. Its protein product is CASSQEHLTSGTQETQYF.

V usage is TRBV28 and J usage is TRBJ1-2; 7 bases match TRBD1. The trim removed 5 bases at V and 5 bases at J, leaving 20 bases unmatched. The germline gives CDR1 MDHEN, CDR2 SYDVKM. The CDR3 length is 18 residues. The CDR3 bases are TGTGCCAGCAGTCCAACCGGCCTTCTCGGGACAGAGAATTATGGCTACACCTTC. This translates into CASSPTGLLGTENYGYTF.

This clonotype has only a few counts. The rearrangement joins TRBV30 to TRBJ1-1; D may be TRBD1 (5 bases). The germline V and J ends were trimmed by 5 bases and 1 base, with 14 bases remaining between them. CDR3 length equals 14 residues. Germline V CDR1 and CDR2: GTSNPN, SVGIG (reference sequence). The DNA of the CDR3 is TGTGCCTGGGGGAGGGGAGCTACGAACACTGAAGCTTTCTTT. Translation gives CAWGRGATNTEAFF. Combining the CDR3 with reference TRBV30 and TRBJ1-1 gives the whole variable domain SQTIHQWPATLVQPVGSPLSLECTVEGTSNPNLYWYRQAAGRGLQLLFYSVGIGQISSEVPQNLSASRPQDRQFILSSKKLLLSDSGFYLCAWGRGATNTEAFFGQGTRLTVV.

Worth noting for this clonotype: This may arise from a read error, as a much more abundant clone is one base away. The chain combines TRBV5-1 with TRBJ2-7; D not resolved. V was pared by 4 bases and J by 3 bases, with 17 bases between. The CDR3 runs 15 residues. Per germline, CDR1 SGHRS and CDR2 YFSETQ. In nucleotides, the CDR3 is TGCGCCAGCAGCCTATCGGGCCTCATGCACTACGAGCAGTACTTC. It codes for CASSLSGLMHYEQYF. Looking up the rest from reference TRBV5-1 and TRBJ2-7 gives the full variable domain: KAGVTQTPRYLIKTRGQQVTLSCSPISGHRSVSWYQQTPGQGLQFLFEYFSETQRNKGNFPGRFSGRQFSNSRSEMNVSTLELGDSALYLCASSLSGLMHYEQYFGPGTRLTVT.

This clonotype appeared many times. The chain couples TRBV27 to TRBJ1-1; TRBD1 matches at 8 bases. The CDR3 has 15 amino acids. Germline V CDR1 and CDR2: MNHEY, SMNVEV (reference sequence). With 0 bases clipped from V and 1 base from J, the junction kept 1 base outside the gene matches. CDR3 DNA: TGTGCCAGCAGTTTATCGCAGGGGGCGAACACTGAAGCTTTCTTT. Protein: CASSLSQGANTEAFF.

This clonotype was detected ten times or more. The rearrangement links TRBV6-2 or TRBV6-3 to TRBJ2-2; the D gene is possibly TRBD2 (5 bases). Germline V lookup: CDR1 MNHEY, CDR2 SVGEGT. V shed 6 bases and J shed 5 bases, with 13 bases lying between them. The CDR3 sequence is 14 residues long. The CDR3 loop reads CASSDPDLTGELFF. Written as DNA, the CDR3 is TGTGCCAGCAGCGACCCGGACTTGACCGGGGAGCTGTTTTTT.

This clonotype was seen a single time. A much bigger clone sits one base away, suggesting this may be a read error. This rearrangement joins TRBV19 to TRBJ2-7, with D perhaps TRBD1 or TRBD2 (5 bases each). V was clipped by 7 bases and J by 1 base, with 14 bases between them. This CDR3 comprises 14 residues. CDR1 and CDR2 from the germline V gene are LNHDA and SQIVND (reference sequence). CDR3 protein: CASNIRDGSYEQYF. CDR3 nucleotide sequence: TGTGCCAGTAATATCCGGGACGGGTCCTACGAGCAGTACTTC.

This clonotype was detected once. The chain uses TRBV7-8 and TRBJ1-1; 8 positions match TRBD1. V dropped 4 bases and J dropped 1; count of bases not matched to a gene: 5. CDR1 SGHVS and CDR2 FQNEAQ come from the germline V gene. CDR3 length: 15 amino acids. CDR3 amino acids: CASSSPGQANTEAFF. In nucleotides, the CDR3 is TGTGCCAGCAGCTCCCCGGGACAGGCGAACACTGAAGCTTTCTTT. The complete variable domain, with remaining parts taken from reference TRBV7-8 and TRBJ1-1, reads GAGVSQSPRYKVAKRGQDVALRCDPISGHVSLFWYQQALGQGPEFLTYFQNEAQLDKSGLPSDRFFAERPEGSVSTLKIQRTQQEDSAVYLCASSSPGQANTEAFFGQGTRLTVV.

The table lists this clonotype with many counts. The chain joins TRBV27 to TRBJ2-1; 9 positions agree with TRBD2. The CDR3 loop spans 16 amino acids. Trimming took 3 bases from V and 5 from J; bases not matched to a gene: 8. CDR1 is MNHEY, CDR2 SMNVEV, per germline (reference sequence). The CDR3 sequence is CASSFYSGSRNNEQFF. Here the CDR3 DNA reads TGTGCCAGCAGTTTTTATAGCGGGAGTAGGAACAATGAGCAGTTCTTC.

In this sample, this clonotype turned up a few times. The chain is built from TRBV6-5 and TRBJ1-5; D is undetermined. Per germline, CDR1 MNHEY and CDR2 SVGAGI. This CDR3 contains 14 residues. Deletions cut 2 bases from V and 5 bases from J, with 10 bases between. The CDR3 coding sequence is TGTGCCAGCAGTTACAAGTGGTACGATCAGCCCCAGCATTTT. Its protein product is CASSYKWYDQPQHF.

The table lists this clonotype with many counts. The DNA of the CDR3 is TGTGCCAGCTCCACCTACTCCTACGAGCAGTACTTC. This sequence encodes CASSTYSYEQYF. V is TRBV2 and J is TRBJ2-7; D call uncertain. V shed 8 bases and J shed 0 bases, with 8 bases lying between them. The CDR3 length is 12 residues. Per the germline V gene, CDR1 is SNHLY and CDR2 is FYNNEI.

With respect to this clonotype: A much larger clone differs by one base, so this may be a read error. The V call is TRBV12-3 or TRBV12-4, the J call TRBJ2-2; 10 positions agree with TRBD1. The CDR3 loop spans 15 amino acids. DNA of the CDR3: TGTGTCAGCAGTCGGACAGGGGGAACGACCGGGGAGCTGTTTTTT. Its translation: CVSSRTGGTTGELFF.

Notes on this clonotype: A much larger clone lies one base from this, so it may be a read error. This rearrangement joins TRBV3-1 to TRBJ1-2; 8 bases match TRBD1. Germline assignment: CDR1 LGHDT and CDR2 YNNKEL (reference sequence). The V segment lost 4 bases and the J segment 2 bases; nucleotides outside the gene matches: 9. The CDR3 contains 16 residues. The CDR3 DNA reads as TGTGCCAGCAGCCGAAGCGCAGGGGGCTTAAACTATGGCTACACCTTC. Amino acids: CASSRSAGGLNYGYTF.